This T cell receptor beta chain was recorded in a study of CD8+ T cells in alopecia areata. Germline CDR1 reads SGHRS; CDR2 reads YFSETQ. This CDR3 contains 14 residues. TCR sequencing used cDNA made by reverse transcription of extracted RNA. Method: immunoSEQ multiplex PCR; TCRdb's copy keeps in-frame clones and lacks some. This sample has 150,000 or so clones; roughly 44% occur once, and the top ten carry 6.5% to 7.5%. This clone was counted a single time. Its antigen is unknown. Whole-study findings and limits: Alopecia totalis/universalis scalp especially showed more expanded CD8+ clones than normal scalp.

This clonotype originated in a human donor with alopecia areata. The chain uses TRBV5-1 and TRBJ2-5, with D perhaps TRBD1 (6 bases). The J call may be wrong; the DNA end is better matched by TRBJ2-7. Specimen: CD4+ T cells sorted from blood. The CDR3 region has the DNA TGCGCCAGCAGCCCGAAACAGGGAACGTACGAGCAGTACTTC. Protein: CASSPKQGTYEQYF.